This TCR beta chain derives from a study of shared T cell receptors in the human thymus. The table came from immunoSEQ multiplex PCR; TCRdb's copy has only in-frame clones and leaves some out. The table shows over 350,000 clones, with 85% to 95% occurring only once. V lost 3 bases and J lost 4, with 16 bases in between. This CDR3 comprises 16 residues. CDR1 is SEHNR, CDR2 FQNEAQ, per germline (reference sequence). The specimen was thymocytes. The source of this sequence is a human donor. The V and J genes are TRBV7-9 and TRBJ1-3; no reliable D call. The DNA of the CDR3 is TGTGCCAGCAGCTTGTTCCATTTCGGCCCCGGAAACACCATATATTTT. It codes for CASSLFHFGPGNTIYF.